In this sample, the clone carrying this T cell receptor beta chain turned up a few times. What it binds is not known. The data derive from a study of cytomegalovirus exposure and HLA in healthy donors. The PCR made use of 60 Vbeta and 13 Jbeta primers. Some clones are missing from TCRdb's copy, which holds only in-frame ones; the method was immunoSEQ multiplex PCR. The sample lists roughly 130,000 clones, roughly 76% occurring once. General study points: Serostatus for CMV was the only available immune exposure information. Within a later analysis, the majority of CMV-associated TCR beta chains appeared HLA-restricted. Later, an analysis showed that TCR beta chains associated with HLA were more clonally expanded than others that were equally common. Because they were indistinguishable, some V segments, including TRBV6-2 and TRBV6-3, were excluded.

CDR3 size: 15 residues. Germline CDR1 reads MGHRA; CDR2 reads YSYEKL. V lost 4 bases to trimming and J lost 3 bases, with 13 bases between them. The V and J genes are TRBV4-1 and TRBJ2-1; maybe TRBD1 (5 bases). The sequenced sample was PBMCs. The TCR comes from a woman aged 40 to 49 in good health and CMV-seronegative. CDR3 bases: TGCGCCAGCAGCCTCATAGACAGATACTACAATGAGCAGTTCTTC. This translates into CASSLIDRYYNEQFF.